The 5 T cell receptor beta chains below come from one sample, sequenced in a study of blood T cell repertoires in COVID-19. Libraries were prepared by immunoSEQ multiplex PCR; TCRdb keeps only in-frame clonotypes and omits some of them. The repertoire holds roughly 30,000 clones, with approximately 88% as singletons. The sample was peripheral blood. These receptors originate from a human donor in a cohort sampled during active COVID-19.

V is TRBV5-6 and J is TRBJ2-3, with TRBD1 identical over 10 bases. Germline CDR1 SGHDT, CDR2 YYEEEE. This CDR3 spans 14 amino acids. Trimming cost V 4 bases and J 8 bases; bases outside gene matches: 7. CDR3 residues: CASSRGQGVSTQYF. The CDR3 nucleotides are TGTGCCAGCAGCCGAGGACAGGGGGTATCTACGCAGTATTTT.

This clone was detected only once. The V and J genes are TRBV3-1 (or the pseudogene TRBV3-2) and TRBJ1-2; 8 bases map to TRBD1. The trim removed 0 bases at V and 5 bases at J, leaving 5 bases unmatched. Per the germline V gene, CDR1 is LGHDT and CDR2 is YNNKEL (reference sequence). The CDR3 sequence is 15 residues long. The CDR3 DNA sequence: TGTGCCAGCAGCCAAGACTCAGGGGGCCGGTATGGCTACACCTTC. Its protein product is CASSQDSGGRYGYTF.

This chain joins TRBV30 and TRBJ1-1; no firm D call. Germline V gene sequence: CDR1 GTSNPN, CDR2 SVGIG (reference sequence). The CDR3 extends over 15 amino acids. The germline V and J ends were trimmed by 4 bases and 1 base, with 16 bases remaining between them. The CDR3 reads CAWKPVSPANTEAFF. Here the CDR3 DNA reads TGTGCCTGGAAACCAGTTAGCCCCGCGAACACTGAAGCTTTCTTT.

The CDR3 spells CASSSGTGHNEQFF. In DNA, the CDR3 is TGTGCCAGCAGTTCCGGGACTGGCCACAATGAGCAGTTCTTC. The gene calls are TRBV27 and TRBJ2-1; TRBD2 might be the D (6 bases). Trimming stripped 4 bases from V and 5 bases from J, with 12 bases between. Germline V gene lookup returns CDR1 MNHEY and CDR2 SMNVEV (reference sequence). The CDR3 length is 14 residues.

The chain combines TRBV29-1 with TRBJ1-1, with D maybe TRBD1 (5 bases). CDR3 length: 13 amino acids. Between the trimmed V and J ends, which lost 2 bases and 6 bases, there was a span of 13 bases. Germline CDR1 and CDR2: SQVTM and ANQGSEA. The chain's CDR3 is CSVEPPGPPEAFF. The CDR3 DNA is TGCAGCGTTGAACCCCCAGGGCCCCCTGAAGCTTTCTTT.